A selection of T cell receptor beta chains follows, all from one sample in a study of T cells in Graves' hyperthyroidism and ophthalmopathy. TCRdb fed the multiplex PCR reads into MiXCR, producing one record per CDR3 protein. The top ten clones hold roughly 4.8% of a sample with 350,000 to 500,000 distinct CDR3 sequences, roughly 13% of them seen once. Sequenced sample: blood. The source of these receptors is a woman aged 18-29 years with Graves' hyperthyroidism. CDR3s include the opening cysteine and the closing phenylalanine or tryptophan. Fields, in order: J gene, CDR3 length, V gene, clone size, D gene, CDR3 protein, CDR3 DNA. D genes are given only for firm matches. Clone sizes are given selectively: once, few, many, or a class where the clone is expanded.

>TRBJ1-6|17|TRBV18|NA|NA
CASSPPETGSYNSPLHF
TGTGCCAGCTCACCCCCGGAGACAGGCTCCTATAATTCACCCCTCCACTTT
>TRBJ2-1|12|TRBV20-1|few|NA
CSAPRGSNEQFF
TGCAGTGCGCCCCGGGGGTCGAATGAGCAGTTCTTC
>TRBJ2-5|11|TRBV19|NA|NA
CASNMGETQYF
TGTGCCAGTAACATGGGAGAGACCCAGTACTTC
>TRBJ1-3|12|TRBV6-1|few|NA
CASRPSGNTIYF
TGTGCCAGCAGACCCTCTGGAAACACCATATATTTT
>TRBJ1-1|13|TRBV6-2/TRBV6-3|many|NA
CASSGQLNTEAFF
TGTGCCAGCTCGGGCCAGTTGAACACTGAAGCTTTCTTT
>TRBJ1-5|13|TRBV2|many|TRBD1
CASRQGAWQPQHF
TGTGCCAGCAGACAGGGGGCATGGCAGCCCCAGCATTTT
>TRBJ1-1|12|TRBV28|many|NA
CASSLTNTEAFF
TGTGCCAGCAGTTTAACGAACACTGAAGCTTTCTTT
>TRBJ1-2|13|TRBV7-2|many|NA
CASSFNYGDGYTF
TGTGCCAGCAGCTTCAATTATGGGGACGGCTACACCTTC
>TRBJ2-2|16|TRBV5-5|many|NA
CASSPAGRVDTGELFF
TGTGCCAGCAGCCCGGCGGGCAGGGTGGACACCGGGGAGCTGTTTTTT
>TRBJ1-5|17|TRBV5-5|NA|NA
CASSLVGVGELTQPQHF
TGTGCCAGCAGCTTGGTGGGGGTCGGGGAATTGACCCAGCCCCAGCATTTT
>TRBJ2-5|15|TRBV2|many|TRBD2
CASKQAGGQWETQYF
TGTGCCAGCAAACAAGCGGGAGGGCAATGGGAGACCCAGTACTTC
>TRBJ1-1|15|TRBV5-1|many|TRBD1
CASSHRDRGGTEAFF
TGCGCCAGCAGCCATAGGGACAGGGGAGGGACTGAAGCTTTCTTT
>TRBJ2-2|19|TRBV19|NA|TRBD2
CASSPPGLAGGPGTGELFF
TGTGCCAGTAGTCCTCCGGGACTAGCGGGAGGGCCTGGCACCGGGGAGCTGTTTTTT
>TRBJ2-5|15|TRBV27|few|NA
CASSLTPRYQETQYF
TGTGCCAGCAGTTTAACCCCGAGGTACCAAGAGACCCAGTACTTC
>TRBJ2-7|13|TRBV12-3/TRBV12-4|many|NA
CASSLDQVYEQYF
TGTGCCAGCAGTTTAGATCAGGTTTACGAGCAGTACTTC
>TRBJ2-1|14|TRBV7-9|many|NA
CASKDGSSYNEQFF
TGTGCCAGTAAGGACGGAAGTTCCTACAATGAGCAGTTCTTC
>TRBJ1-1|14|TRBV29-1|many|TRBD1
CSVELQGKNTEAFF
TGCAGCGTCGAACTACAGGGGAAGAACACTGAAGCTTTCTTT
>TRBJ1-2|17|TRBV2|many|NA
CASSEAPALAWGYGYTF
TGTGCCAGCAGTGAAGCGCCAGCATTGGCGTGGGGCTATGGCTACACCTTC
>TRBJ2-7|14|TRBV28|many|NA
CASSSPGSSYEQYF
TGTGCCAGCAGTTCCCCGGGCAGCTCCTACGAGCAGTACTTC
>TRBJ2-1|12|TRBV28|many|NA
CASSFLNNEQFF
TGTGCCAGCAGTTTTTTAAACAATGAGCAGTTCTTC
>TRBJ2-3|14|TRBV3-1|many|NA
CASSQSGRRDTQYF
TGTGCCAGCAGCCAAAGCGGTCGGAGGGATACGCAGTATTTT
>TRBJ2-7|14|TRBV12-3/TRBV12-4|many|NA
CASSLGQEYYEQYF
TGTGCCAGCAGTTTAGGACAAGAATACTACGAGCAGTACTTC
>TRBJ2-1|15|TRBV28|many|NA
CASNQRVGGLEEQFF
TGTGCCAGCAACCAACGGGTGGGGGGATTGGAGGAGCAGTTCTTC
>TRBJ2-1|15|TRBV6-2/TRBV6-3|many|TRBD2
CASSGTSGRGHEQFF
TGTGCCAGCAGCGGGACTAGCGGGAGGGGACATGAGCAGTTCTTC
>TRBJ2-7|13|TRBV7-6|NA|NA
CASSLVTSGEQYF
TGTGCCAGCAGCTTAGTGACGTCCGGGGAGCAGTACTTC
>TRBJ1-2|15|TRBV2|few|NA
CTSSEARTANYGYTF
TGTACCAGCAGTGAAGCGCGCACAGCGAATTATGGCTACACCTTC
>TRBJ1-5|15|TRBV12-3/TRBV12-4|many|NA
CASSLAGGGNQPQHF
TGTGCCAGCAGTTTAGCAGGGGGAGGAAATCAGCCCCAGCATTTT
>TRBJ2-2|15|TRBV3-1|many|TRBD2
CASSQNVAGTGELFF
TGTGCCAGCAGCCAAAATGTAGCGGGCACCGGGGAGCTGTTTTTT
>TRBJ2-1|14|TRBV10-3|many|TRBD2
CAISGTSVVDEQFF
TGTGCCATCAGTGGTACTAGCGTCGTGGATGAGCAGTTCTTC